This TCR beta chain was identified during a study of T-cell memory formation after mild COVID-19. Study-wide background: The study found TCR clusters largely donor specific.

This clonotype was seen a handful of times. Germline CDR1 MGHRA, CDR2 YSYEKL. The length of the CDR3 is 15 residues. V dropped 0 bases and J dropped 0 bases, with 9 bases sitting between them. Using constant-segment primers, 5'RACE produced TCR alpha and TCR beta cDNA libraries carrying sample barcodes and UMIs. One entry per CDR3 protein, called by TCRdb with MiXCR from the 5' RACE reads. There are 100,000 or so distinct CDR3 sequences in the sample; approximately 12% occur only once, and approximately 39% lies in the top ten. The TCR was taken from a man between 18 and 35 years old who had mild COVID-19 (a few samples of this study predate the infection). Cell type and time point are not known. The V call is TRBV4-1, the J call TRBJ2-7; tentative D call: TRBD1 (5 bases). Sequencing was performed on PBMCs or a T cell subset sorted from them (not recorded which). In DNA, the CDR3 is TGCGCCAGCAGCCAAGATTTTCAGGGCTCCTACGAGCAGTACTTC. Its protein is CASSQDFQGSYEQYF.